These 7 T cell receptor beta chains came from one sample sequenced in a study of control samples from healthy donors and cancer patients. Assay: immunoSEQ multiplex PCR; the TCRdb copy retains only in-frame clones and omits some. Altogether 120,000 or so clones are present, more than 75% being singletons, with the ten largest covering about 12%. Specimen: blood. Receptors were obtained from a man aged 30 to 39 in good health.

The chain has TRBV18 and TRBJ1-1, with a possible D match to TRBD1 (5 bases). The CDR3 is made up of 16 amino acids. The V and J ends lost 2 bases and 7 bases respectively, with 20 bases between them. CDR1 is KGHSH, CDR2 LQKENI, per germline. CDR3 sequence (DNA): TGTGCCAGCTCACCAGAGTTCCAGGGTTGGCATAATGAAGCTTTCTTT. This encodes CASSPEFQGWHNEAFF.

The chain employs TRBV5-1 and TRBJ1-2, with D tentatively TRBD1 (5 bases). This CDR3 region has 14 residues. The germline V gene has CDR1 SGHRS and CDR2 YFSETQ. The ends were cut back, 3 bases at V and 7 bases at J, with 16 bases in the middle. The CDR3 here is CASSWDTGTAGYTF. CDR3 DNA sequence: TGCGCCAGCAGCTGGGATACCGGGACTGCTGGCTACACCTTC.

The chain employs TRBV7-9 and TRBJ1-2; possibly TRBD1 for D (5 bases). CDR1 SEHNR and CDR2 FQNEAQ come from the germline V gene (reference sequence). V was shortened by 1 base and J by 4 bases, with 10 bases between the two germline ends. This CDR3 comprises 14 residues. The CDR3 DNA reads TGTGCCAGCAGCTTAGATCCAGGGACCTATGGCTACACCTTC. Protein: CASSLDPGTYGYTF.

The V gene is TRBV7-3, the J gene TRBJ1-1; tentative D call: TRBD1 (5 bases). Trimming stripped 4 bases from V and 4 bases from J, with 13 bases between. Germline V gives CDR1 SGHTA, CDR2 FQGTGA. This CDR3 contains 14 residues. CDR3 region: CASSWTGTATEAFF. Here the CDR3 DNA reads TGTGCCAGCAGCTGGACGGGGACGGCCACTGAAGCTTTCTTT.

The rearrangement joins TRBV12-3 or TRBV12-4 to TRBJ1-2, with D maybe TRBD1 (6 bases). Trimming took 5 bases from V and 4 from J, leaving 11 bases between them. The CDR3 sequence is 13 residues long. The CDR3 nucleotides read TGTGCCAGCAGTACTTCAGGGGCCTATGGCTACACCTTC. The encoded protein is CASSTSGAYGYTF.

This chain links TRBV10-1 with TRBJ1-1; TRBD1 is a possible D gene (5 bases). The CDR3 contains 12 residues. Between the trimmed V and J ends, which lost 4 bases and 11 bases, there was a span of 14 bases. From germline, CDR1 is WNHNN and CDR2 SYGVQD (reference sequence). The CDR3 sequence: CASSGPGGRAFF. CDR3 sequence (DNA): TGCGCCAGCAGTGGGCCCGGGGGTAGGGCTTTCTTT.

The V gene is TRBV5-4, the J gene TRBJ2-5, with 9 bases matching TRBD2. CDR3 length: 14 amino acids. The V gene end was trimmed by 3 bases and the J gene end by 5 bases; junction bases not matched to a gene: 5. CDR1 is SGHNT and CDR2 is YYREEE in the germline V gene (reference sequence). Here the CDR3 reads CASSSAGGTETQYF. The CDR3 nucleotides read TGTGCCAGCAGCTCGGCGGGGGGGACGGAGACCCAGTACTTC.